This record covers a single T cell receptor beta chain. What it binds is unknown. This sample stems from a study of T cell clonotyping in hematopoietic cell transplantation. General study points: Without cell sorting, CD4 versus CD8 contributions remain unresolved. Few recipient clonotypes overlapped donors; over 95% were de novo at given depth. Pathologically expanded recipient clonotypes increased progressively from day 30 to day 180 as diversity fell.

Time point here: recipient sample about 28 days before transplant, after cytoreduction. Recipient blood drawn about 28 days pretransplant and days 30, 100, 180 after. Libraries were prepared by immunoSEQ multiplex PCR; TCRdb keeps only in-frame clonotypes and omits some of them. The table lists some 16,000 clones, roughly 93% of them singletons. This TCR derives from a man aged 18-30 years with biphenotypic leukemia. Some clones in this sample may be carry-over from other donors' samples. Sequenced material: peripheral blood mononuclear cells, taken before stem cell transplant.

The CDR3 bases are TGTGCCAGCAGTCCCTCCACCTTTTTAGGTGAGCAGTTCTTC. It codes for CASSPSTFLGEQFF. V usage is TRBV6-6 and J usage is TRBJ2-1; D unclear. Germline V CDR1 and CDR2: MNHNY, SVGAGI (reference sequence). The V and J ends lost 5 bases and 9 bases respectively, with 17 bases between them. The CDR3 is 14 residues long.